This T cell receptor (beta chain) stems from a study of identifying expanded T cells in peripheral blood. Method: immunoSEQ multiplex PCR; TCRdb's copy keeps in-frame clones and lacks some. The sample records tens of thousands of clones, around 83% being singletons. Points from the study as a whole: Over approximately two and four weeks, about 15 and 18 clones changed, versus approximately 1.2 between replicates. Variance in clone template counts between two-week samples significantly increased with total template count across all healthy donors.

Collection occurred without any documented infections or immune events in donors. As concerns this clone: The antigen is not known.

The CDR3 is 14 amino acids. Germline V lookup: CDR1 SQVTM, CDR2 ANQGSEA. After removal of 6 bases from V and 3 bases from J, the junction contained 3 bases not matched to a gene. Sequenced: blood. This TCR came from a person aged 18-69 years in good health. This chain links TRBV29-1 with TRBJ2-2; 11 nucleotides match TRBD1. The CDR3 reads CSVRTGGDTGELFF. CDR3 nucleotide sequence: TGCAGCGTCCGGACAGGGGGCGACACCGGGGAGCTGTTTTTT.